The 31 T cell receptor beta chains listed next were all sequenced from one sample in a study of OX40 agonist ivuxolimab in advanced cancers. To prepare the library, the immunoSEQ multiplex PCR assay was applied. TCRdb mirrors the immuneACCESS table, restricted to in-frame sequences. Some clones are absent from its copies; in checked studies, under half trace to an unresolved V gene, and the reason for the others is unknown. The sample table contains 50,000 to 70,000 clones; only one count was recorded for just under 85% of them. Over 2.5% of the sample comes from the top ten. The input for sequencing was CD4+ or CD8+ T cells sorted from blood, taken in a trial of the OX40 agonist ivuxolimab. These receptors came from an adult with an advanced solid tumor such as melanoma, head and neck, liver or kidney cancer.

V is TRBV6-5 and J is TRBJ1-4; TRBD1 is a possible D gene (5 bases). The CDR3 runs to 14 residues. Germline V lookup: CDR1 MNHEY, CDR2 SVGAGI. The V and J ends lost 6 bases and 7 bases respectively, with 15 bases between them. CDR3 in amino acids: CASRSGGRGEKLFF. CDR3 nucleotide sequence: TGTGCCAGCAGGTCGGGGGGAAGAGGTGAAAAACTGTTTTTT.

V usage is TRBV9 and J usage is TRBJ2-3, with a possible D match to TRBD2 (5 bases). The V gene's germline CDR1 is SGDLS and CDR2 YYNGEE. V was clipped by 2 bases and J by 3 bases, with 22 bases between them. CDR3 size: 18 residues. This CDR3 reads CASSVHGGIAFGTDTQYF. CDR3 DNA sequence: TGTGCCAGCAGCGTCCATGGAGGTATCGCGTTTGGTACAGATACGCAGTATTTT.

Only a few counts were recorded for this clone. The rearrangement uses TRBV7-9 and TRBJ1-2; 7 nucleotides match TRBD1. V lost 3 bases and J lost 8; bases outside the gene matches: 3. The CDR3 runs 12 residues. Germline V CDR1 and CDR2: SEHNR, FQNEAQ (reference sequence). The CDR3 bases are TGTGCCAGCAGCTTCGACAGGGACGGCTACACCTTC. Translation: CASSFDRDGYTF.

The V gene is TRBV7-2, the J gene TRBJ1-2, with a tentative D call TRBD1 (5 bases). CDR3 length: 15 residues. V was pared by 1 base and J by 8 bases, with 17 bases between. Germline CDR1 and CDR2: SGHTA and FQGNSA. The DNA for the CDR3 is TGTGCCAGCAGCTTAGAGGGACGGGGGTCTTGGGGCTACACCTTC. Translated: CASSLEGRGSWGYTF.

This chain connects TRBV9 to TRBJ2-3; possible D gene TRBD2, 6 bases. This CDR3 is 16 amino acids long. Germline V gene data show CDR1 as SGDLS and CDR2 as YYNGEE. Trimming stripped 0 bases from V and 0 bases from J, with 11 bases between. The CDR3 sequence: CASSVGRRDSTDTQYF. The CDR3 region has the DNA TGTGCCAGCAGCGTAGGGCGGCGGGATAGCACAGATACGCAGTATTTT.

CDR3: CASSPSGANVLTF. As DNA, the CDR3 is TGTGCCAGCAGCCCCTCTGGGGCCAACGTCCTGACTTTC. The chain employs TRBV7-9 and TRBJ2-6; D is undetermined. Between the trimmed V and J ends, which lost 5 bases and 0 bases, there was a span of 2 bases. CDR3 length: 13 amino acids. Germline lookup yields CDR1 SEHNR and CDR2 FQNEAQ (reference sequence). Looking up the rest from reference TRBV7-9 and TRBJ2-6 gives the full variable domain: DTGVSQNPRHKITKRGQNVTFRCDPISEHNRLYWYRQTLGQGPEFLTYFQNEAQLEKSRLLSDRFSAERPKGSFSTLEIQRTEQGDSAMYLCASSPSGANVLTFGAGSRLTVL.

The chain links TRBV4-1 to TRBJ2-1; possibly TRBD2 for D (6 bases). CDR1 is MGHRA and CDR2 is YSYEKL in the germline V gene. Trimming took 6 bases from V and 5 from J, leaving 17 bases between them. This CDR3 comprises 15 residues. Here the CDR3 reads CASSPDGGTDNEQFF. In nucleotides, the CDR3 is TGCGCCAGCAGTCCGGACGGGGGAACCGACAATGAGCAGTTCTTC.

V is TRBV5-4 and J is TRBJ2-2; maybe TRBD1 (5 bases). Trimming removed 0 bases at V and 9 bases at J, with 21 bases between. The germline gives CDR1 SGHNT, CDR2 YYREEE (reference sequence). The CDR3 sequence is 17 residues long. The CDR3 here is CASSLANGAGLGRELFF. In DNA, the CDR3 is TGTGCCAGCAGCTTGGCCAATGGGGCAGGGTTGGGCCGGGAGCTGTTTTTT.

The V and J genes are TRBV5-1 and TRBJ2-7; 11 bases fit TRBD2. Germline values: CDR1 SGHRS, CDR2 YFSETQ. This CDR3 contains 16 residues. V trimming: 3 bases; J trimming: 1 base; junction bases outside the gene matches: 6. The CDR3 nucleotides read TGCGCCAGCAGCTCCATCCTAGCGGGAGGTTCCTACGAGCAGTACTTC. This sequence encodes CASSSILAGGSYEQYF. Variable domain in full (rest from reference TRBV5-1 and TRBJ2-7): KAGVTQTPRYLIKTRGQQVTLSCSPISGHRSVSWYQQTPGQGLQFLFEYFSETQRNKGNFPGRFSGRQFSNSRSEMNVSTLELGDSALYLCASSSILAGGSYEQYFGPGTRLTVT.

This clone was found a few times. V usage is TRBV28 and J usage is TRBJ2-7; 11 bases are a match to TRBD2. CDR1 and CDR2 from the germline V gene are MDHEN and SYDVKM. The CDR3 is 15 residues long. V lost 2 bases to trimming and J lost 4 bases; unmatched junction nucleotides: 4. The CDR3 DNA reads TGTGCCAGCAGTTTAGTTAGCGGGAGGGTATACGAGCAGTACTTC. This codes for CASSLVSGRVYEQYF.

The rearrangement links TRBV29-1 to TRBJ2-7; 8 positions match TRBD2. The trim removed 5 bases at V and 9 bases at J, leaving 12 bases unmatched. The CDR3 covers 13 residues. Per germline, CDR1 SQVTM and CDR2 ANQGSEA. CDR3: CSVRLARPGGQYF. The CDR3 nucleotides read TGCAGCGTTCGACTAGCGCGACCGGGTGGGCAGTACTTC.

V gene TRBV4-2 combines with J gene TRBJ2-5; perhaps TRBD2 as D (6 bases). CDR3 length equals 18 residues. V lost 0 bases and J lost 4, with 21 bases in between. The V gene's germline CDR1 is LGHNA and CDR2 YNFKEQ. The CDR3 region is CASSQDYRLDSFLETQYF. The CDR3 coding sequence is TGTGCCAGCAGCCAAGACTACCGACTAGATAGCTTTTTAGAGACCCAGTACTTC.

The rearrangement joins TRBV5-1 to TRBJ2-2; no definite D call. Per the germline V gene, CDR1 is SGHRS and CDR2 is YFSETQ. This CDR3 has 14 residues. Trimming left V 0 bases short and J 1 base short, with 4 bases between. CDR3 sequence: CASSLVQNTGELFF. CDR3 coding DNA: TGCGCCAGCAGCTTGGTTCAGAACACCGGGGAGCTGTTTTTT.

In its sample, this clone was seen once. V is TRBV5-4 and J is TRBJ1-2; 10 bases line up with TRBD1. Germline CDR1 is SGHNT and CDR2 is YYREEE (reference sequence). This CDR3 region has 15 residues. Germline trimming cut 5 bases from V and 0 bases from J; bases unmatched to any gene: 4. CDR3 amino acids: CASSRGQGANYGYTF. CDR3 DNA sequence: TGTGCCAGCAGTAGAGGACAGGGGGCTAACTATGGCTACACCTTC.

A few counts support this clone. The rearrangement joins TRBV30 to TRBJ2-7; possible D gene TRBD1, 6 bases. With 3 bases removed from V and 9 bases from J, the gap between germline ends came to 15 bases. CDR1 is GTSNPN, CDR2 SVGIG, per germline (reference sequence). This CDR3 has 12 amino acids. CDR3 nucleotide sequence: TGTGCCTGGAGCTGGGCAGGGGATGTGCAGTACTTC. Its translation: CAWSWAGDVQYF.

The V call is TRBV5-1, the J call TRBJ2-7, with D possibly called TRBD1 or TRBD2 (6 bases each). CDR1 is SGHRS, CDR2 YFSETQ, per germline. The CDR3 consists of 15 residues. With 0 bases removed from V and 2 bases from J, the gap between germline ends came to 12 bases. The CDR3 region is CASSLGGAGAYEQYF. The CDR3 DNA reads as TGCGCCAGCAGCTTGGGGGGGGCGGGCGCCTACGAGCAGTACTTC.

The chain carries TRBV11-3 and TRBJ1-1, with D unclear. CDR1 and CDR2 (germline): SGHNT, YENEEA. CDR3 length: 15 residues. The V end lost 0 bases, the J end lost 4 bases, and 12 bases lay between the germline ends. CDR3 amino acids: CASSLDPLRGTEAFF. CDR3 DNA: TGTGCCAGCAGCTTAGACCCCTTGCGAGGCACTGAAGCTTTCTTT.

This clone appeared once. This rearrangement joins TRBV30 to TRBJ1-6; D call uncertain. Germline-derived CDR1 and CDR2 are GTSNPN and SVGIG (reference sequence). V lost 5 bases and J lost 8, with 16 bases in between. The CDR3 is made up of 14 amino acids. This CDR3 is CAWGSELDDSPLHF. In DNA form, the CDR3 reads TGTGCCTGGGGTAGCGAGCTAGACGATTCACCCCTCCACTTT.

This chain connects TRBV5-1 to TRBJ1-4, with TRBD1 matching 7 bases. J lost 8 bases, V lost 3 bases, and 4 bases had no gene match. The V gene's germline CDR1 is SGHRS and CDR2 YFSETQ. The length of the CDR3 is 13 residues. The CDR3 bases are TGCGCCAGCAGCTGGACAGGTAGCGAAAAACTGTTTTTT. Protein: CASSWTGSEKLFF.

The chain links TRBV5-1 to TRBJ2-5; D not resolved. Trimming removed 2 bases at V and 3 bases at J, with 11 bases between. The CDR3 contains 14 residues. Germline CDR1 and CDR2: SGHRS and YFSETQ. The CDR3 loop reads CASSLRAQKETQYF. DNA for the CDR3: TGCGCCAGCAGCTTACGGGCCCAGAAAGAGACCCAGTACTTC.

This clone was counted only a few times. Here the CDR3 reads CASSISSLAGANNEQFF. In DNA, the CDR3 is TGTGCCAGTAGTATATCGTCACTAGCGGGGGCAAACAATGAGCAGTTCTTC. The chain recombines TRBV19 with TRBJ2-1; 11 positions agree with TRBD2. The germline V gene has CDR1 LNHDA and CDR2 SQIVND (reference sequence). Losses at the gene ends were 2 bases for V and 5 bases for J; bases not matched to a gene: 8. This CDR3 spans 17 amino acids.

The chain uses TRBV30 and TRBJ2-1; D is ambiguous. This CDR3 is built from 14 residues. Looked up from germline, CDR1 is GTSNPN and CDR2 is SVGIG (reference sequence). V was pared by 1 base and J by 7 bases, with 14 bases between. DNA of the CDR3: TGTGCCTGGAGTGGAATGGTACAGCTTAATGAGCAGTTCTTC. It encodes CAWSGMVQLNEQFF.

The rearrangement links TRBV7-9 to TRBJ1-6; D gene unclear. Germline assignment: CDR1 SEHNR and CDR2 FQNEAQ (reference sequence). Trimming shortened V by 2 bases and J by 3 bases, and 11 bases separated the two germline ends. The CDR3 extends over 16 amino acids. The CDR3 DNA reads TGTGCCAGCAGCTTAACACCCGGGGTCTATAATTCACCCCTCCACTTT. It codes for CASSLTPGVYNSPLHF. Variable domain in full (rest from reference TRBV7-9 and TRBJ1-6): DTGVSQNPRHKITKRGQNVTFRCDPISEHNRLYWYRQTLGQGPEFLTYFQNEAQLEKSRLLSDRFSAERPKGSFSTLEIQRTEQGDSAMYLCASSLTPGVYNSPLHFGNGTRLTVT.

The chain has TRBV7-6 and TRBJ2-1; 13 nucleotides match TRBD2. The germline V gene has CDR1 SGHVS and CDR2 FNYEAQ. The CDR3 sequence is 16 residues long. Trimming removed 3 bases from V and 9 bases from J; junction bases left unmatched: 8. The CDR3 sequence: CASSFRTSGSSGEQFF. DNA of the CDR3: TGTGCCAGCAGCTTCCGGACTAGCGGGAGCTCCGGTGAGCAGTTCTTC. Drawing the rest from reference TRBV7-6 and TRBJ2-1, the complete variable domain is GAGVSQSPRYKVTKRGQDVALRCDPISGHVSLYWYRQALGQGPEFLTYFNYEAQQDKSGLPNDRFSAERPEGSISTLTIQRTEQRDSAMYRCASSFRTSGSSGEQFFGPGTRLTVL.

This clone was detected only a few times. The chain combines TRBV7-9 with TRBJ1-1; D not resolved. The CDR3 is 13 amino acids. Trimming stripped 3 bases from V and 3 bases from J, with 8 bases between. Germline V gene sequence: CDR1 SEHNR, CDR2 FQNEAQ (reference sequence). The CDR3 coding sequence is TGTGCCAGCAGCTTTAGCATGGACACTGAAGCTTTCTTT. Its translation: CASSFSMDTEAFF.

V is TRBV4-2 and J is TRBJ1-1; a weak D match, TRBD1 (5 bases). This CDR3 region has 13 residues. Germline loops: CDR1 LGHNA, CDR2 YNFKEQ. Trimming removed 10 bases from V and 6 bases from J, with 18 bases in between. The CDR3 nucleotides read TGTGCCACCACCCCCGGGGACCGCGCTGAAGCTTTCTTT. As protein: CATTPGDRAEAFF.

Of note for this clone: Different DNA sequences within this sample yield the same CDR3. The chain is built from TRBV14 and TRBJ1-2; D not resolved. The V end lost 3 bases, the J end lost 5 bases, and 10 bases lay between the germline ends. Germline CDR1 is SGHDN and CDR2 is FVKESK. This CDR3 spans 13 amino acids. The CDR3: CASSQGRSYGYTF. CDR3 in DNA: TGTGCCAGCAGCCAGGGTCGGTCTTATGGCTACACCTTC.

The V gene is TRBV30, the J gene TRBJ1-6; tentatively, D is TRBD1 (5 bases). This CDR3 contains 15 residues. The germline V and J ends were trimmed by 0 bases and 8 bases, with 14 bases remaining between them. Germline-derived CDR1 and CDR2 are GTSNPN and SVGIG (reference sequence). The CDR3 nucleotides are TGTGCCTGGAGTGTTGGGGACTTGAGGGATTCACCCCTCCACTTT. This translates into CAWSVGDLRDSPLHF.

The V gene is TRBV2, the J gene TRBJ1-3; 9 bases line up with TRBD1. The germline V gene encodes CDR1 SNHLY and CDR2 FYNNEI. The CDR3 loop spans 15 amino acids. Trimming took 11 bases from V and 0 from J; bases not matched to a gene: 8. CDR3 in DNA: TGTGCCGGACAAACAGGGGGCAACTCTGGAAACACCATATATTTT. Encoded protein: CAGQTGGNSGNTIYF.

This clone was counted a single time. The chain uses TRBV11-3 and TRBJ1-1; D remains unclear. This CDR3 region has 11 residues. The germline gives CDR1 SGHNT, CDR2 YENEEA. The V end lost 2 bases, the J end lost 6 bases, and 4 bases lay between the germline ends. The CDR3 DNA reads TGTGCCAGCAGCTTAAATTCTGAAGCTTTCTTT. Translating it yields CASSLNSEAFF.

This clone was seen a handful of times. In DNA, the CDR3 is TGTGCCAGCATCCGTCGGGGGGGCCGCCGGTCTTTTTCTGGCTACACCTTC. Amino acid sequence: CASIRRGGRRSFSGYTF. This chain joins TRBV5-6 and TRBJ1-2, with a weak D call TRBD1 (6 bases). V was shortened by 6 bases and J by 7 bases, with 28 bases between the two germline ends. From germline, CDR1 is SGHDT and CDR2 YYEEEE. This CDR3 comprises 17 residues.